The 8 T cell receptor beta chains listed next were all sequenced from one sample in a study of a mutant IDH1 vaccine in newly diagnosed glioma (dated by TCRdb to 2020 to 2022). According to the study, the label for this sample's time point signals: week 47, end of study. Every vaccine dose consisted of 300 ug of a 20-mer mutant IDH1 peptide in Montanide, administered subcutaneously together with topical imiquimod. Libraries came from the immunoSEQ multiplex PCR assay. Held by TCRdb, this immuneACCESS table contains in-frame sequences only and omits some clones. Under half of the omission traces to an unresolved V gene where checked; the cause of the rest is unknown. This sample has around 100,000 clones in its table, and roughly 89% of those were observed once. Approximately 0.8% of the sample rests with the top ten. No cognate antigen is known for these TCRs. The starting material was PBMCs, obtained from a glioma patient whose treatment included an IDH1 peptide vaccine. These receptors originate from a woman aged 50 to 60 with glioma.

The gene calls are TRBV2 and TRBJ2-1, with 7 nucleotides matching TRBD1. V shed 4 bases, J shed 6 bases, and the junction held 3 bases outside the gene matches. This CDR3 contains 13 residues. The germline CDR1 and CDR2 sequences are SNHLY and FYNNEI. In DNA, the CDR3 is TGTGCCAGCAGTGCTGGGACAGTCAATGAGCAGTTCTTC. It yields the protein CASSAGTVNEQFF. Together with reference TRBV2 and TRBJ2-1, the CDR3 gives the full variable domain: EPEVTQTPSHQVTQMGQEVILRCVPISNHLYFYWYRQILGQKVEFLVSFYNNEISEKSEIFDDQFSVERPDGSNFTLKIRSTKLEDSAMYFCASSAGTVNEQFFGPGTRLTVL.

This chain uses TRBV7-3 with TRBJ2-5, with 10 bases aligning to TRBD2. Germline V CDR1 and CDR2: SGHTA, FQGTGA. The V gene end was trimmed by 5 bases and the J gene end by 5 bases; junction bases not matched to a gene: 14. This CDR3 region has 17 residues. CDR3: CASSPGLGTSVFETQYF. The CDR3 DNA sequence: TGTGCCAGCAGCCCGGGTTTGGGGACTAGCGTTTTTGAGACCCAGTACTTC.

The CDR3 DNA sequence: TGTGCCAGCAGCCCTTACAGGGGTCCTCCCTACGAGCAGTACTTC. It encodes CASSPYRGPPYEQYF. The chain has TRBV7-8 and TRBJ2-7; 7 bases match TRBD1. The CDR3 loop spans 15 amino acids. After removal of 5 bases from V and 2 bases from J, the junction contained 9 bases not matched to a gene. Per the germline V gene, CDR1 is SGHVS and CDR2 is FQNEAQ.

The CDR3 reads CASSLERTLRQETQYF. The CDR3 region has the DNA TGCGCCAGCAGCTTGGAGAGGACCCTCCGTCAAGAGACCCAGTACTTC. V usage is TRBV5-1 and J usage is TRBJ2-5; D not resolved. The CDR3 loop spans 16 amino acids. Trimming took off 0 bases at V and 2 bases at J, with 14 bases between the two ends. Germline CDR1 SGHRS, CDR2 YFSETQ.

This clone came up once. The chain couples TRBV29-1 to TRBJ2-3, with 11 bases fitting TRBD2. The CDR3 runs 14 residues. J gave up 4 bases and V 4 bases, and 4 bases lay outside the gene matches. Germline V CDR1 and CDR2: SQVTM, ANQGSEA. The CDR3, as DNA: TGCAGCGTTGTAGCGGGAGGGCCCCCAGATACGCAGTATTTT. It encodes CSVVAGGPPDTQYF.

V usage is TRBV29-1 and J usage is TRBJ2-5; 10 bases line up with TRBD2. The DNA end is more similar to TRBJ2-7, so the J call may be wrong. There are 12 residues in the CDR3. Germline V gene lookup returns CDR1 SQVTM and CDR2 ANQGSEA. The CDR3 spells CSVSLAGDEQYF. CDR3 nucleotide sequence: TGCAGCGTTAGCCTAGCGGGAGACGAGCAGTACTTC.

The chain joins TRBV7-9 to TRBJ1-1; D gene unclear. The CDR3 runs 14 residues. Trimming cost V 6 bases and J 4 bases, with 15 bases left between them. Germline lookup yields CDR1 SEHNR and CDR2 FQNEAQ (reference sequence). CDR3 sequence: CASSPPRGSTEAFF. The CDR3 nucleotides read TGTGCCAGCAGTCCCCCCCGCGGGAGCACTGAAGCTTTCTTT.

The chain links TRBV28 to TRBJ2-3; 14 nucleotides agree with TRBD2. This CDR3 region has 16 residues. Trimming cost V 6 bases and J 2 bases; bases outside gene matches: 4. CDR1 is MDHEN and CDR2 is SYDVKM in the germline V gene. CDR3 in DNA: TGTGCCAGCAGCGGGACTAGCGGGAGCTTCACAGATACGCAGTATTTT. Its protein is CASSGTSGSFTDTQYF.